The 19 T cell receptor beta chains below all came from one sample that was sequenced in a study of T cell responses to AZD1222 COVID-19 vaccine. Clones were read by immunoSEQ multiplex PCR, and TCRdb kept only the in-frame ones, dropping some. Of over 130,000 clones in the sample, around 94% were seen once. Sequenced here: peripheral blood, sampled on day 0 of AZD1222 vaccination. The source of these receptors is an adult in good health.

The CDR3 sequence: CASSVSGVSGNTIYF. DNA of the CDR3: TGTGCCAGCAGCGTGTCTGGGGTCTCTGGAAACACCATATATTTT. This chain uses TRBV9 with TRBJ1-3; D uncertain. This CDR3 spans 15 amino acids. V lost 2 bases to trimming and J lost 0 bases, with 9 bases between them. Germline V gene data show CDR1 as SGDLS and CDR2 as YYNGEE.

This clone came up a few times. The CDR3 DNA is TGTGCCAGCAGCCCCCGGGAAGGGAGGAATAACTATGGCTACACCTTC. Encoded protein: CASSPREGRNNYGYTF. The chain carries TRBV7-2 and TRBJ1-2; D uncertain. In germline, CDR1 is SGHTA, CDR2 FQGNSA. The CDR3 has 16 amino acids. Trimming shortened V by 5 bases and J by 1 base, and 17 bases separated the two germline ends. Full variable domain (missing parts from reference TRBV7-2 and TRBJ1-2): GAGVSQSPSNKVTEKGKDVELRCDPISGHTALYWYRQSLGQGLEFLIYFQGNSAPDKSGLPSDRFSAERTGGSVSTLTIQRTQQEDSAVYLCASSPREGRNNYGYTFGSGTRLTVV.

Only one count was recorded for this clone. The chain couples TRBV12-3 or TRBV12-4 to TRBJ1-1; no clear D. Deletions cut 5 bases from V and 5 bases from J, with 12 bases between. This CDR3 spans 13 amino acids. CDR3 DNA: TGTGCCAGCAGTCTCCACAGAGTAACTGAAGCTTTCTTT. Translation: CASSLHRVTEAFF.

The chain couples TRBV4-1 to TRBJ2-2; D not certain. The V end was cut by 0 bases, the J end by 4 bases, with 12 bases between. The CDR3 sequence is 16 residues long. From germline, CDR1 is MGHRA and CDR2 YSYEKL. CDR3 in amino acids: CASSQDPGDGTGELFF. The CDR3 coding sequence is TGCGCCAGCAGCCAAGATCCCGGAGACGGCACCGGGGAGCTGTTTTTT.

V is TRBV27 and J is TRBJ1-6; D not certain. The CDR3 totals 11 residues. V lost 9 bases, J lost 10 bases, and 10 bases lay in between. CDR1 and CDR2 (germline): MNHEY, SMNVEV (reference sequence). The CDR3 sequence is CARGLSSPLHF. The CDR3 nucleotides are TGTGCCAGGGGCTTGAGCTCACCCCTCCACTTT.

In nucleotides, the CDR3 is TGTGCCAGCTCTTGGGGCTTGAACACTGAAGCTTTCTTT. Residues: CASSWGLNTEAFF. The chain links TRBV19 to TRBJ1-1, with a weak D call TRBD1 (5 bases). Germline values: CDR1 LNHDA, CDR2 SQIVND (reference sequence). The CDR3 totals 13 residues. V lost 9 bases to trimming and J lost 0 bases, with 11 bases between them. Together with reference TRBV19 and TRBJ1-1, the CDR3 gives the full variable domain: DGGITQSPKYLFRKEGQNVTLSCEQNLNHDAMYWYRQDPGQGLRLIYYSQIVNDFQKGDIAEGYSVSREKKESFPLTVTSAQKNPTAFYLCASSWGLNTEAFFGQGTRLTVV.

The chain uses TRBV5-4 and TRBJ1-1; no clear D. The V gene's germline CDR1 is SGHNT and CDR2 YYREEE (reference sequence). This CDR3 has 13 amino acids. V lost 0 bases and J lost 0, with 3 bases in between. CDR3 bases: TGTGCCAGCAGCTTGGGTGTGAACACTGAAGCTTTCTTT. Amino acid sequence: CASSLGVNTEAFF.

This clone appeared once. The V and J genes are TRBV6-4 and TRBJ1-1; TRBD1 is a possible D gene (6 bases). Trimming took 6 bases from V and 4 from J, leaving 12 bases between them. The CDR3 loop spans 13 amino acids. CDR1 is MRHNA and CDR2 is SNTAGT in the germline V gene. CDR3 nucleotide sequence: TGTGCCAGCAGCTATCGAGGGGGCACTGAAGCTTTCTTT. It translates to CASSYRGGTEAFF.

The chain combines TRBV10-1 with TRBJ1-1; D remains unclear. The germline V and J ends were trimmed by 6 bases and 1 base, with 9 bases remaining between them. The V gene's germline CDR1 is WNHNN and CDR2 SYGVQD (reference sequence). The CDR3 is made up of 13 amino acids. The CDR3 loop reads CASSEQRNTEAFF. CDR3 sequence (DNA): TGCGCCAGCAGCGAACAGAGGAACACTGAAGCTTTCTTT.

V and J are TRBV9 and TRBJ1-1; 10 positions agree with TRBD1. Germline loops: CDR1 SGDLS, CDR2 YYNGEE. The CDR3 runs to 16 residues. V was clipped by 0 bases and J by 4 bases; unmatched bases: 6. CDR3 sequence: CASSVGQGAVFTEAFF. CDR3 coding DNA: TGTGCCAGCAGCGTAGGACAGGGGGCAGTATTCACTGAAGCTTTCTTT.

The gene calls are TRBV19 and TRBJ1-1, with no clear D. Germline CDR1 and CDR2: LNHDA and SQIVND (reference sequence). The V end lost 6 bases, the J end lost 4 bases, and 15 bases lay between the germline ends. The length of the CDR3 is 14 residues. CDR3 nucleotides: TGTGCCAGTAGCCTCGACGGGTCTTCCACTGAAGCTTTCTTT. It codes for CASSLDGSSTEAFF.

This clone has a single count. The V and J genes are TRBV12-3 or TRBV12-4 and TRBJ1-1, with D perhaps matching TRBD1 (6 bases). V was shortened by 6 bases and J by 1 base, with 9 bases between the two germline ends. The CDR3 totals 13 residues. CDR3 DNA sequence: TGTGCCAGCAGCCCGACAGGGAACACTGAAGCTTTCTTT. It codes for CASSPTGNTEAFF.

The chain carries TRBV10-1 and TRBJ2-1; D call uncertain. V was shortened by 4 bases and J by 7 bases, with 5 bases between the two germline ends. CDR1 and CDR2 from the germline V gene are WNHNN and SYGVQD (reference sequence). The CDR3 consists of 11 residues. CDR3 sequence (DNA): TGCGCCAGCAGTGCGTGGAATGAGCAGTTCTTC. Its translation is CASSAWNEQFF.

The chain combines TRBV7-7 with TRBJ2-6, with 10 bases aligning to TRBD2. This CDR3 region has 19 residues. Looked up from germline, CDR1 is SSHAT and CDR2 is FNYEAQ (reference sequence). Trimming removed 6 bases from V and 0 bases from J; junction bases left unmatched: 11. The CDR3 coding sequence is TGTGCCAGCAGTACCCCTAGAGCGGGGGGGAGCTCTGGGGCCAACGTCCTGACTTTC. Its translation: CASSTPRAGGSSGANVLTF.

A few counts support this clone. The chain links TRBV6-2 or TRBV6-3 to TRBJ2-7, with a tentative D call TRBD2 (6 bases). V dropped 5 bases and J dropped 9 bases, with 26 bases sitting between them. The germline gives CDR1 MNHEY, CDR2 SVGEGT. CDR3 size: 16 residues. The CDR3 bases are TGTGCCAGCAGTCCCCCAGCGGGTCCTGTTTTTTTCGGGCAGTACGTC. As protein: CASSPPAGPVFFGQYV.

The chain combines TRBV7-2 with TRBJ1-2; D not resolved. V gave up 5 bases and J gave up 4 bases, with 8 bases separating them. CDR1 is SGHTA, CDR2 FQGNSA, per germline. The CDR3 runs to 12 residues. The CDR3 DNA reads as TGTGCCAGCAGCCCCGCGGGCTATGGCTACACCTTC. Protein sequence: CASSPAGYGYTF.

The chain combines TRBV5-6 with TRBJ2-3; a weak D match, TRBD1 (6 bases). Germline V gene lookup returns CDR1 SGHDT and CDR2 YYEEEE. The V end was cut by 5 bases, the J end by 3 bases, with 13 bases between. The CDR3 consists of 14 residues. The CDR3 protein is CASSWVGATDTQYF. The CDR3 DNA is TGTGCCAGCAGTTGGGTGGGGGCGACAGATACGCAGTATTTT.

The rearrangement joins TRBV3-1 (or the pseudogene TRBV3-2) to TRBJ1-3; D call uncertain. Germline lookup yields CDR1 LGHDT and CDR2 YNNKEL (reference sequence). Trimming shortened V by 0 bases and J by 5 bases, and 17 bases separated the two germline ends. This CDR3 has 17 amino acids. CDR3: CASSQDSGPARRNTIYF. In DNA, the CDR3 is TGTGCCAGCAGCCAAGATTCGGGCCCGGCCAGGAGAAACACCATATATTTT.

The chain has TRBV20-1 and TRBJ2-2; D ambiguous. The germline CDR1 and CDR2 sequences are DFQATT and SNEGSKA (reference sequence). V gave up 7 bases and J gave up 3 bases, with 6 bases separating them. The CDR3 runs to 11 residues. The CDR3 loop is CSVTDTGELFF. For the CDR3, the DNA is TGCAGTGTAACGGACACCGGGGAGCTGTTTTTT.